The 5 T cell receptor beta chains listed next were all sequenced from one sample in a study of OX40 agonist ivuxolimab in advanced cancers. The assay was immunoSEQ multiplex PCR, and TCRdb's table has in-frame clones only and misses some. This sample has around 72,000 clones; roughly 80% occur once, and the top ten carry roughly 0.4%. The sequencing here drew on CD4+ or CD8+ T cells sorted from blood, taken in a trial of the OX40 agonist ivuxolimab. These TCRs come from an adult with an advanced solid tumor such as melanoma, head and neck, liver or kidney cancer.

This clone was observed once. The chain recombines TRBV19 with TRBJ2-2; D is perhaps TRBD2 (5 bases). V lost 3 bases and J 4 bases, leaving 15 bases between the germline ends. CDR1 LNHDA and CDR2 SQIVND come from the germline V gene (reference sequence). The CDR3 has 16 amino acids. The CDR3 loop is CASSIKGPAGTGELFF. CDR3 in DNA: TGTGCCAGTAGTATTAAAGGGCCGGCGGGCACCGGGGAGCTGTTTTTT.

The count of this clone is one. The V call is TRBV2, the J call TRBJ1-2; TRBD1 might be the D (6 bases). CDR1 is SNHLY and CDR2 is FYNNEI in the germline V gene. This CDR3 region has 13 residues. Between the trimmed V and J ends, which lost 6 bases and 8 bases, there was a span of 16 bases. The CDR3 is CASRATGMWGYTF. The DNA of the CDR3 is TGTGCCAGCAGAGCAACAGGGATGTGGGGCTACACCTTC.

The gene calls are TRBV6-6 and TRBJ1-2; TRBD1 matches 7 bases. V gave up 4 bases and J gave up 6 bases; unmatched junction bases: 14. Germline V CDR1 and CDR2: MNHNY, SVGAGI (reference sequence). This CDR3 has 16 amino acids. The CDR3 nucleotides are TGTGCCAGCAGTTCAATAGACAGGGCAATCCCCAATGGCTACACCTTC. It is translated as CASSSIDRAIPNGYTF.

This clone turned up a few times. This chain joins TRBV5-1 and TRBJ2-5; 9 bases line up with TRBD2. This CDR3 has 12 residues. CDR1 is SGHRS and CDR2 is YFSETQ in the germline V gene. The V segment lost 5 bases and the J segment 4 bases; nucleotides outside the gene matches: 0. In DNA, the CDR3 is TGCGCCAGCAGGGGACTAGCAGAGACCCAGTACTTC. Protein sequence: CASRGLAETQYF.

The CDR3 DNA follows: TGTGCCAGTAGTATCCTGGGACCGGGACAGGGGGCCAGGCTCCCAAATTCACCCCTCCACTTT. It yields the protein CASSILGPGQGARLPNSPLHF. The chain couples TRBV19 to TRBJ1-6, with TRBD1 identical over 12 bases. Per germline, CDR1 LNHDA and CDR2 SQIVND (reference sequence). This CDR3 has 21 residues. With V trimmed by 3 bases and J by 7 bases, 19 bases remained unmatched.